These 7 T cell receptor beta chains were all obtained from the same sample, sequenced in a study of blood T cells in healthy people across ages. A sample-barcoded 5' primer and a J-beta primer mix were used in a second PCR of roughly 7 to 12 cycles. TCRdb re-called the 5' RACE reads through MiXCR, storing one row per CDR3 protein. The repertoire has roughly 700,000 distinct CDR3 sequences, approximately 49% of them found once; the top ten carry roughly 30%. Sequencing was carried out using blood. The receptors come from a woman in her fifties or sixties in good health.

This sequence joins TRBV7-2 and TRBJ2-5; D might be TRBD1 or TRBD2, each matching 5 bases. The CDR3 runs to 16 residues. V was pared by 3 bases and J by 1 base, with 15 bases between. The germline V gene encodes CDR1 SGHTA and CDR2 FQGNSA. CDR3 DNA: TGTGCCAGCAGCTTCCTGGGGGTCGGGTGCCAAGAGACCCAGTACTTC. This encodes CASSFLGVGCQETQYF.

The gene calls are TRBV20-1 and TRBJ2-3; 10 nucleotides agree with TRBD2. V gave up 5 bases and J gave up 1 base; unmatched junction bases: 6. CDR3 size: 15 residues. From germline, CDR1 is DFQATT and CDR2 SNEGSKA (reference sequence). CDR3 loop: CSAGELAGRTDTQYF. CDR3 in DNA: TGCAGTGCTGGGGAACTAGCGGGACGCACAGATACGCAGTATTTT.

About this clonotype itself: Its ends do not fully match the called genes, so a read error is possible. The chain is built from TRBV9 and TRBJ2-6; weak D call: TRBD1 (6 bases). Germline V gene sequence: CDR1 SGDLS, CDR2 YYNGEE. This CDR3 spans 17 amino acids. CDR3 sequence: CTSSVALQGSGVNVLTF. The CDR3 DNA is TGTACCAGCAGCGTAGCCCTACAGGGCTCTGGGGTCAACGTCCTGACTTTC.

The gene calls are TRBV14 and TRBJ2-1; 9 nucleotides line up with TRBD1. The CDR3 has 16 amino acids. Looked up from germline, CDR1 is SGHDN and CDR2 is FVKESK. V was pared by 0 bases and J by 2 bases, with 2 bases of the junction left unmatched. The CDR3 nucleotides read TGTGCCAGCAGCCAAGACCGACAGGGGGCCTACAATGAGCAGTTCTTC. It yields the protein CASSQDRQGAYNEQFF.

This clonotype showed up just a few times. The V call is TRBV12-3 or TRBV12-4, the J call TRBJ2-7; D remains ambiguous. Trimming removed 5 bases from V and 0 bases from J, with 8 bases in between. This CDR3 has 13 amino acids. Here the CDR3 reads CASSRRFSYEQYF. The CDR3 DNA reads TGTGCCAGCAGTCGACGGTTCTCCTACGAGCAGTACTTC.

The chain has TRBV20-1 and TRBJ2-2; D remains unclear. Germline V gene data show CDR1 as DFQATT and CDR2 as SNEGSKA (reference sequence). V lost 1 base and J 5 bases, leaving 8 bases between the germline ends. CDR3 size: 13 residues. CDR3: CSARGPGTGELFF. The CDR3 nucleotides are TGCAGTGCTAGAGGCCCAGGTACCGGGGAGCTGTTTTTT.

This chain links TRBV3-1 with TRBJ2-7, with no clear D. This CDR3 is 15 amino acids long. Trimming removed 1 base from V and 3 bases from J, with 13 bases in between. Germline-derived CDR1 and CDR2 are LGHDT and YNNKEL (reference sequence). This CDR3 is CASSQGAGLGYEQYF. CDR3 in DNA: TGTGCCAGCAGCCAAGGAGCAGGTTTAGGCTACGAGCAGTACTTC.